The 4 T cell receptor beta chains reported below all come from one sample, sequenced in a study of T cell responses to AZD1222 COVID-19 vaccine. This table comes from immunoSEQ multiplex PCR, and its TCRdb copy is limited to in-frame clones, with some not included. The data hold approximately 110,000 clones, with over 75% observed a single time. Material: peripheral blood, obtained on day 0 of AZD1222 vaccination. These receptors were obtained from an adult in good health.

The V and J genes are TRBV19 and TRBJ2-2; D is undetermined. The V end lost 1 base, the J end lost 4 bases, and 10 bases lay between the germline ends. Germline assignment: CDR1 LNHDA and CDR2 SQIVND (reference sequence). The CDR3 is 15 residues long. The CDR3, as DNA: TGTGCCAGTAGTATAGTTGGTCCGTCCACCGGGGAGCTGTTTTTT. It specifies CASSIVGPSTGELFF.

The rearrangement uses TRBV5-1 and TRBJ1-2; D unclear. The germline CDR1 and CDR2 sequences are SGHRS and YFSETQ. The CDR3 has 15 amino acids. V dropped 1 base and J dropped 4 bases, with 14 bases sitting between them. The CDR3 DNA is TGCGCCAGCAGCTTGAGTATTGGGGATGGCTATGGCTACACCTTC. It specifies CASSLSIGDGYGYTF.

The chain combines TRBV28 with TRBJ2-7; 9 bases match TRBD2. Germline CDR1 is MDHEN and CDR2 is SYDVKM. V lost 7 bases, J lost 1 base, and 5 bases stayed unmatched. This CDR3 is built from 14 residues. The CDR3 sequence is CASNKAGGSYEQYF. The CDR3 nucleotides are TGTGCCAGCAATAAAGCGGGGGGTTCCTACGAGCAGTACTTC.

This chain uses TRBV5-4 with TRBJ2-7; TRBD1 or TRBD2 may be the D gene (5 bases each). The CDR3 is 15 residues long. V was shortened by 1 base and J by 3 bases, with 14 bases between the two germline ends. Germline assignment: CDR1 SGHNT and CDR2 YYREEE (reference sequence). The CDR3 nucleotides are TGTGCCAGCAGCTTGTGGGTCGGGGCCTACTACGAGCAGTACTTC. It specifies CASSLWVGAYYEQYF.